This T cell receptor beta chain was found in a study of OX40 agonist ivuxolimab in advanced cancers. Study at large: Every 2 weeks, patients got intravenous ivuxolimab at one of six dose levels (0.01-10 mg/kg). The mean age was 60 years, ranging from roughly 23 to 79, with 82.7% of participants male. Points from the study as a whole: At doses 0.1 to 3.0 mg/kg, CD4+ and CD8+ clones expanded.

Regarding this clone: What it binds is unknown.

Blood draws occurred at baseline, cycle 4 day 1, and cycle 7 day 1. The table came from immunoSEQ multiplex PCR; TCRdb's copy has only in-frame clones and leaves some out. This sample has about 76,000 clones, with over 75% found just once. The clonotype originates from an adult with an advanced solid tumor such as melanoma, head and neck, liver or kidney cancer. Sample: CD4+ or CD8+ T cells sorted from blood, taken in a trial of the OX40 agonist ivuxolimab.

CDR3 residues: CASSYVSTANYGYTF. The DNA for the CDR3 is TGTGCCAGCAGTTACGTCAGCACTGCTAACTATGGCTACACCTTC. The chain carries TRBV6-5 and TRBJ1-2, with no clear D. CDR1 is MNHEY and CDR2 is SVGAGI in the germline V gene. The V and J ends lost 2 bases and 0 bases respectively, with 10 bases between them. The CDR3 is 15 amino acids.